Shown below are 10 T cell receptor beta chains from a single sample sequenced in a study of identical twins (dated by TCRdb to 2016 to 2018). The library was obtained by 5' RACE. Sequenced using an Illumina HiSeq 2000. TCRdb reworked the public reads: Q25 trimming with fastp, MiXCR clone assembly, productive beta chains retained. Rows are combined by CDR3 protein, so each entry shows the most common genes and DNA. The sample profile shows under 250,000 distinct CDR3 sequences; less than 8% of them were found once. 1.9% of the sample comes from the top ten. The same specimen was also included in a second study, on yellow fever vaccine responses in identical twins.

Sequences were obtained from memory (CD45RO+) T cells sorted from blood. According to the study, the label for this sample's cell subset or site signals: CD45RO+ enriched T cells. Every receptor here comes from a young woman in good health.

In DNA, the CDR3 is TGTGCCAGCAGTTACAACAGGGGGCTTTACAATGAGCAGTTCTTC. It specifies CASSYNRGLYNEQFF. V gene TRBV6-2 or TRBV6-3 combines with J gene TRBJ2-1; 9 bases fit TRBD1. V lost 2 bases to trimming and J lost 4 bases; unmatched junction nucleotides: 3. CDR3 length: 15 amino acids. The germline gives CDR1 MNHEY, CDR2 SVGEGT.

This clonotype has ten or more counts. The CDR3 DNA follows: TGTGCCAGCTCACCACGGAAGGGGTCCACTAATGAAAAACTGTTTTTT. Translated: CASSPRKGSTNEKLFF. This sequence joins TRBV18 and TRBJ1-4; TRBD1 might be the D (5 bases). V was clipped by 1 base and J by 2 bases, with 11 bases between them. The CDR3 sequence is 16 residues long. CDR1 and CDR2 (germline): KGHSH, LQKENI.

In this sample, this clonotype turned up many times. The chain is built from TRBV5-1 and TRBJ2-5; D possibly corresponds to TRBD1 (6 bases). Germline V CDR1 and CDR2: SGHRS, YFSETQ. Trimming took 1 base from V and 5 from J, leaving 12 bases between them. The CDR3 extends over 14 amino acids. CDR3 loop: CASSLYRERETQYF. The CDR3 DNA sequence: TGCGCCAGCAGCTTGTACAGGGAGAGGGAGACCCAGTACTTC.

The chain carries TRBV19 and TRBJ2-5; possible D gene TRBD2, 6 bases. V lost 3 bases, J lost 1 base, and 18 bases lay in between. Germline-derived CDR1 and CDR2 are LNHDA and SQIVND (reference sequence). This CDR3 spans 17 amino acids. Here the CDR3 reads CASSMLGGRGLQETQYF. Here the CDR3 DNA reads TGTGCCAGTAGTATGCTCGGGGGTAGAGGGCTCCAAGAGACCCAGTACTTC.

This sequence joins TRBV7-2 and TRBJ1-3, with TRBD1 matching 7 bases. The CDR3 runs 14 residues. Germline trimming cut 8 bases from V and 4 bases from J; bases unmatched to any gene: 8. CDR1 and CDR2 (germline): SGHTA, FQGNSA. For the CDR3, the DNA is TGTGCCAGCCGGCCTCGGGACAGCGGAAACACCATATATTTT. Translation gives CASRPRDSGNTIYF. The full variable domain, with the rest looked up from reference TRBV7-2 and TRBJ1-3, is GAGVSQSPSNKVTEKGKDVELRCDPISGHTALYWYRQSLGQGLEFLIYFQGNSAPDKSGLPSDRFSAERTGGSVSTLTIQRTQQEDSAVYLCASRPRDSGNTIYFGEGSWLTVV.

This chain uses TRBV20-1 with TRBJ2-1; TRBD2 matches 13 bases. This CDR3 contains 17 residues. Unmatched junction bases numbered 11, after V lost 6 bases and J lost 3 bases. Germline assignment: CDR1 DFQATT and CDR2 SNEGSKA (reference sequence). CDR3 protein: CSAGTSGNVAFYNEQFF. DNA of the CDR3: TGCAGTGCAGGGACTAGCGGGAATGTTGCATTCTACAATGAGCAGTTCTTC.

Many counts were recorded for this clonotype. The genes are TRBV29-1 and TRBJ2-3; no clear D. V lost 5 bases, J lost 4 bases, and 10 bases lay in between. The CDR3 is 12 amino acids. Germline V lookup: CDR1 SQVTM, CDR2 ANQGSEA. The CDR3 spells CSVQKVSDTQYF. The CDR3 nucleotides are TGCAGCGTTCAGAAGGTTTCAGATACGCAGTATTTT.

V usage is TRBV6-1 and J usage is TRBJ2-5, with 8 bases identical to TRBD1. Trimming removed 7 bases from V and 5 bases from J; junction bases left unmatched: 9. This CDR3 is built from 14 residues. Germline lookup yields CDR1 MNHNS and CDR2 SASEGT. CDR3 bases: TGTGCCAGCAACCAACAGGGGGGTCTCGAGACCCAGTACTTC. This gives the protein CASNQQGGLETQYF.

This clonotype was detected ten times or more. The CDR3 protein is CASSLGDGAHGYTF. The CDR3 DNA is TGCGCCAGCAGCTTGGGCGATGGTGCCCATGGCTACACCTTC. This chain connects TRBV5-1 to TRBJ1-2, with no clear D. This CDR3 has 14 residues. Germline V gene lookup returns CDR1 SGHRS and CDR2 YFSETQ. Trimming cost V 0 bases and J 6 bases, with 12 bases left between them.

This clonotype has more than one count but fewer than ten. The CDR3 DNA follows: TGCAGCGTCACCGAGGGGGCTAGAGGCTACGAGCAGTACTTC. It is translated as CSVTEGARGYEQYF. V is TRBV29-1 and J is TRBJ2-7; 7 bases are shared with TRBD1. V lost 6 bases, J lost 3 bases, and 11 bases stayed unmatched. This CDR3 contains 14 residues. The germline CDR1 and CDR2 sequences are SQVTM and ANQGSEA.